Listed below are T cell receptor beta chains from one sample, sequenced in a study of shared clonotypes between healthy human individuals. Profiled with immunoSEQ multiplex PCR; TCRdb holds only in-frame clones, not every one. This sample has more than 400,000 clones, with 96% found just once. Material for sequencing was naive CD4+ T cells sorted from blood. Every receptor here comes from a woman between 25 and 40 years old in good health. Both conserved end residues are part of each CDR3. D genes are given only for firm matches. Size tells how often a clone was seen (once, few, many) or the class of an expanded clone, and some rows leave it out.

size: .; D: .; J: TRBJ2-7; V: TRBV5-1; DNA: TGCGCCAGCAGCTTGGAGGTTGACTCCTACGAGCAGTACTTC; CDR3: CASSLEVDSYEQYF
size: .; D: TRBD1; J: TRBJ2-7; V: TRBV5-1; DNA: TGCGCCAGCAGCCATAAGACAGGGCCGGAAAAGCAGTACTTC; CDR3: CASSHKTGPEKQYF
size: .; D: TRBD2; J: TRBJ2-3; V: TRBV9; DNA: TGTGCCAGCAGCGGGAGTCACCAGCGAGCGGGAGGTACAGATACGCAGTATTTT; CDR3: CASSGSHQRAGGTDTQYF
size: once; D: .; J: TRBJ2-3; V: TRBV4-1; DNA: TGCGCCAGCAGTTCTCTAGCGAGGAGGCTTGATACGCAGTATTTT; CDR3: CASSSLARRLDTQYF
size: .; D: .; J: TRBJ1-2; V: TRBV9; DNA: TGTGCCAGCAGCGGGCAGGAGGGCTACACCTTC; CDR3: CASSGQEGYTF
size: .; D: .; J: TRBJ2-5; V: TRBV5-1; DNA: TGCGCCAGCAGCTCGGGACCGTACCAAGAGACCCAGTACTTC; CDR3: CASSSGPYQETQYF
size: once; D: TRBD1; J: TRBJ2-1; V: TRBV7-7; DNA: TGTGCCAGCAGCTTAGCGGAAACAGGGGTCGATGAGCAGTTCTTC; CDR3: CASSLAETGVDEQFF
size: .; D: .; J: TRBJ2-2; V: TRBV5-1; DNA: TGCGCCAGCAGCTGGGCCACCGGGGAGCTGTTTTTT; CDR3: CASSWATGELFF
size: .; D: TRBD2; J: TRBJ2-7; V: TRBV5-1; DNA: TGCGCCAGCAGACTTCTAGCGGGAGGGTCCGAGCAGTACTTC; CDR3: CASRLLAGGSEQYF
size: .; D: TRBD1; J: TRBJ1-5; V: TRBV28; DNA: TGTGCCAGCAGTCCTGGACAGGGGAGTAGCAATCAGCCCCAGCATTTT; CDR3: CASSPGQGSSNQPQHF
size: .; D: .; J: TRBJ1-4; V: TRBV28; DNA: TGTGCCAGCATCTCAAGTCCAACTAATGAAAAACTGTTTTTT; CDR3: CASISSPTNEKLFF
size: few; D: .; J: TRBJ2-2; V: TRBV4-2; DNA: TGTGCCAGCAGCCAAGGGTGGAGCACCGGGGAGCTGTTTTTT; CDR3: CASSQGWSTGELFF
size: .; D: .; J: TRBJ2-1; V: TRBV18; DNA: TGTGCCAGCTCTCGATGGGACGGATGGGACTCCTACAATGAGCAGTTCTTC; CDR3: CASSRWDGWDSYNEQFF
size: .; D: .; J: TRBJ2-2; V: TRBV9; DNA: TGTGCCAGCAGCGAGCTAGTGGTCGGGGAGCTGTTTTTT; CDR3: CASSELVVGELFF
size: once; D: .; J: TRBJ2-7; V: TRBV18; DNA: TGTGCCAGCTCACCGACGGGGCCGGAGGCCTACGAGCAGTACTTC; CDR3: CASSPTGPEAYEQYF
size: .; D: .; J: TRBJ2-1; V: TRBV7-9; DNA: TGTGCCAGCAGCTTAGCGGGGAGGGAGCAGTTCTTC; CDR3: CASSLAGREQFF
size: .; D: TRBD1; J: TRBJ1-4; V: TRBV5-6; DNA: TGTGCCAGCAGCCGACAGGGGTCAACTAATGAAAAACTGTTTTTT; CDR3: CASSRQGSTNEKLFF
size: .; D: .; J: TRBJ2-3; V: TRBV7-9; DNA: TGTGCCAGCGGTACCGGGGGCTCAGATACGCAGTATTTT; CDR3: CASGTGGSDTQYF
size: .; D: .; J: TRBJ2-1; V: TRBV29-1; DNA: TGCAGCGTTGACCCCGCCGGGACACCAGACTACAATGAGCAGTTCTTC; CDR3: CSVDPAGTPDYNEQFF
size: .; D: .; J: TRBJ1-2; V: TRBV19; DNA: TGTGCCAGTAGGGAATACAGGGACCTGGGCTATGGCTACACCTTC; CDR3: CASREYRDLGYGYTF
size: .; D: .; J: TRBJ1-1; V: TRBV14; DNA: TGTGCCAGCAGCCAAGACCCCTGGGGAGTCGCTGAAGCTTTCTTT; CDR3: CASSQDPWGVAEAFF
size: .; D: .; J: TRBJ1-2; V: TRBV5-1; DNA: TGCGCCAGCAGCTTGGTAAGGGCAGGAATTAACTATGGCTACACCTTC; CDR3: CASSLVRAGINYGYTF
size: .; D: .; J: TRBJ1-5; V: TRBV19; DNA: TGTGCCAGTAGTATGATGGCGGGGGGTCCGAGCAATCAGCCCCAGCATTTT; CDR3: CASSMMAGGPSNQPQHF
size: .; D: .; J: TRBJ1-1; V: TRBV7-2; DNA: TGTGCCAGCAGCTTACAGGGTTCGGGCGCTGAAGCTTTCTTT; CDR3: CASSLQGSGAEAFF
size: .; D: .; J: TRBJ2-7; V: TRBV28; DNA: TGTGCCAGCAGCACTCCTCACGGAGCCTCCTACGAGCAGTACTTC; CDR3: CASSTPHGASYEQYF
size: .; D: TRBD2; J: TRBJ2-2; V: TRBV4-1; DNA: TGCGCCAGCAGCCAACCCCTAGCGGGAGGGACCGGGGAGCTGTTTTTT; CDR3: CASSQPLAGGTGELFF
size: .; D: .; J: TRBJ2-7; V: TRBV6-1; DNA: TGTGCCAGCAGTGGAGGGGTAGCCTACGAGCAGTACTTC; CDR3: CASSGGVAYEQYF
size: .; D: TRBD1; J: TRBJ1-1; V: TRBV6-1; DNA: TGTGCCAGCGAGGACAGGGCCCCCCCTGACACTGAAGCTTTCTTT; CDR3: CASEDRAPPDTEAFF
size: .; D: TRBD2; J: TRBJ2-3; V: TRBV5-1; DNA: TGCGCCAGCAGCTCGGGACTAGCGGGAGGGGCAGATACGCAGTATTTT; CDR3: CASSSGLAGGADTQYF
size: .; D: TRBD2; J: TRBJ2-7; V: TRBV5-4; DNA: TGTGCCAGCAGCCGCGGGACTAGCGGGCCCTACGAGCAGTACTTC; CDR3: CASSRGTSGPYEQYF
size: .; D: .; J: TRBJ2-7; V: TRBV4-3; DNA: TGCGCCAGCAGCCAAGAGTGGCAGGAGCTCTCCGAGCAGTACTTC; CDR3: CASSQEWQELSEQYF
size: .; D: TRBD2; J: TRBJ2-3; V: TRBV9; DNA: TGTGCCAGCAGCGTAGGGGTAGCGGGAGGCTCTGGAGATACGCAGTATTTT; CDR3: CASSVGVAGGSGDTQYF
size: .; D: TRBD2; J: TRBJ2-5; V: TRBV9; DNA: TGTGCCAGCAGCGTTAGCGGGAGGTCGAGGGAGACCCAGTACTTC; CDR3: CASSVSGRSRETQYF
size: .; D: .; J: TRBJ2-1; V: TRBV6-1; DNA: TGTGCCAGCAAGCCGACCCAAAGCTCCTACAATGAGCAGTTCTTC; CDR3: CASKPTQSSYNEQFF
size: .; D: .; J: TRBJ2-3; V: TRBV18; DNA: TGTGCCAGCTCACCACCGGGGCGCACAGATACGCAGTATTTT; CDR3: CASSPPGRTDTQYF
size: .; D: .; J: TRBJ1-1; V: TRBV2; DNA: TGTGCCAGCAGTGTGAATCTGGGGTCGAACACTGAAGCTTTCTTT; CDR3: CASSVNLGSNTEAFF
size: .; D: .; J: TRBJ2-7; V: TRBV10-1; DNA: TGCGCCAGCAGTGCCGGCAGGGGTGTCAGCTACGAGCAGTACTTC; CDR3: CASSAGRGVSYEQYF
size: few; D: .; J: TRBJ1-2; V: TRBV27; DNA: TGTGCCAGCAGTTCAGGGGCAGGGAACTATGGCTACACCTTC; CDR3: CASSSGAGNYGYTF
size: .; D: TRBD2; J: TRBJ2-1; V: TRBV7-9; DNA: TGTGCCAGCGGAAGGCGCGGGCGGGAGGACAATGAGCAGTTCTTC; CDR3: CASGRRGREDNEQFF
size: .; D: .; J: TRBJ1-2; V: TRBV29-1; DNA: TGCAGCGTCGGCGAAGGTTCTAACTATGGCTACACCTTC; CDR3: CSVGEGSNYGYTF
size: .; D: .; J: TRBJ1-2; V: TRBV28; DNA: TGTGCCAGCAGTCCGACAGGAGCTAACTATGGCTACACCTTC; CDR3: CASSPTGANYGYTF
size: few; D: .; J: TRBJ2-7; V: TRBV7-2; DNA: TGTGCCAGCAGCTTACTAGACGCGCTGGGTTCCTACGAGCAGTACTTC; CDR3: CASSLLDALGSYEQYF
size: .; D: TRBD2; J: TRBJ2-7; V: TRBV7-9; DNA: TGTGCCAGCAGCTCTTTAGCGGGAGGAACCTACGAGCAGTACTTC; CDR3: CASSSLAGGTYEQYF
size: .; D: .; J: TRBJ1-5; V: TRBV21-1; DNA: TGTGCCAGCAGCAAAGTGAGTGAGGACTGCAATCAGCCCCAGCATTTT; CDR3: CASSKVSEDCNQPQHF
size: .; D: .; J: TRBJ1-3; V: TRBV9; DNA: TGTGCCAGCAGCGTAGGACGGGCGCGCTCTGGAAACACCATATATTTT; CDR3: CASSVGRARSGNTIYF
size: .; D: TRBD2; J: TRBJ2-7; V: TRBV4-1; DNA: TGCGCCAGCAGCCAAAGCCCGTCTAGCGGGAGGAGTGAGCAGTACTTC; CDR3: CASSQSPSSGRSEQYF
size: once; D: .; J: TRBJ2-1; V: TRBV6-1; DNA: TGTGCCAGCAGTGAACAGGGCGCCTGGGATGAGCAGTTCTTC; CDR3: CASSEQGAWDEQFF
size: .; D: TRBD2; J: TRBJ2-2; V: TRBV5-1; DNA: TGCGCCAGCAGCTTGGTAGCGGGGGGCACCGGGGAGCTGTTTTTT; CDR3: CASSLVAGGTGELFF
size: .; D: .; J: TRBJ2-1; V: TRBV4-1; DNA: TGCGCCAGCAGCCTCTGGGGGGACTCGTACAATGAGCAGTTCTTC; CDR3: CASSLWGDSYNEQFF
size: .; D: .; J: TRBJ2-6; V: TRBV18; DNA: TGTGCCAGCTCACCAATCATGCCAGGGACGGGGGCCAACGTCCTGACTTTC; CDR3: CASSPIMPGTGANVLTF
size: few; D: .; J: TRBJ1-5; V: TRBV19; DNA: TGTGCCAGTAGTATATCAGGGGTACAGCCCCAGCATTTT; CDR3: CASSISGVQPQHF